A selection of T cell receptor beta chains follows, all from one sample in a study of response to subunit inactivated influenza vaccine. TCRdb itself ran the RT-PCR reads through MiXCR, one entry per CDR3 protein. This sample has fewer than 750,000 distinct CDR3 sequences, with 12% to 15% found just once. Material: PBMCs from blood, obtained 12 days after vaccination. All receptors come from a man aged 50-60 years who received an inactivated influenza vaccine. The CDR3 runs from the conserved cysteine through the conserved F or W. A D gene is named only where the DNA matches it firmly. Expanded clones get a size class; other rows say once, few or many, or leave the size out.

j_gene | len | d_gene | abundance | v_gene | CDR3nt | CDR3aa
TRBJ2-1 | 13 | . | . | TRBV20-1 | TGCAGTGCTGATAGCAGCCGGGACAATGAGCAGTTCTTC | CSADSSRDNEQFF
TRBJ2-3 | 13 | TRBD2 | few | TRBV5-5 | TGTGCCGGAGCTAGCGGTGACACAGATACGCAGTATTTT | CAGASGDTDTQYF
TRBJ2-7 | 13 | TRBD2 | few | TRBV20-1 | TGCAGAGCCGGACTAGCGGGAACCTACGAGCAGTACTTC | CRAGLAGTYEQYF
TRBJ1-1 | 13 | . | . | TRBV4-1 | TGCGCCAGCAGAGAACAGGGTCGCGCTGAAGCTTTCTTT | CASREQGRAEAFF
TRBJ1-2 | 14 | . | . | TRBV11-2 | TGTGCCAGCAGCTTAGGTTCGGGGGCATCTGGCTACACCTTC | CASSLGSGASGYTF
TRBJ1-6 | 15 | . | . | TRBV7-9 | TGTGCCAGCAGCTCGACTGCAGTGGGGAATTCACCCCTCCACTTT | CASSSTAVGNSPLHF
TRBJ2-5 | 14 | . | many | TRBV7-2 | TGTGCCAGCAGCCGACAGGGAGGGGTAGAGACCCAGTACTTC | CASSRQGGVETQYF
TRBJ2-7 | 15 | . | few | TRBV3-1 | TGTGCCAGCAGCCAAGGGACAGTGCGTGTCTACGAGCAGTACTTC | CASSQGTVRVYEQYF
TRBJ2-2 | 15 | TRBD2 | few | TRBV28 | TGTGCCAGCAGGGGTGGGACTATGAACACCGGGGAGCTGTTTTTT | CASRGGTMNTGELFF
TRBJ2-3 | 14 | . | few | TRBV18 | TGTGCCAGCTCAAGCAGAGATAGCACAGATACGCAGTATTTT | CASSSRDSTDTQYF
TRBJ1-3 | 14 | . | . | TRBV12-3/TRBV12-4 | TGTGCCAGCAGTTTGATGGGGAGTGGAAACACCATATATTTT | CASSLMGSGNTIYF
TRBJ2-5 | 16 | TRBD2 | few | TRBV24-1 | TGTGCCACCAGTGATCCGACTAGCGGCTCGCAAGAGACCCAGTACTTC | CATSDPTSGSQETQYF
TRBJ2-1 | 19 | TRBD2 | . | TRBV20-1 | TGCAGTGCTTTGATTCCGGGACTAGCGGGGGGTAGCTCCTACAATGAGCAGTTCTTC | CSALIPGLAGGSSYNEQFF
TRBJ1-2 | 15 | . | . | TRBV7-8 | TGTGCCAGCAGCCTGTCCGGGGGGCTTGGCTATGGCTACACCTTC | CASSLSGGLGYGYTF
TRBJ2-7 | 15 | . | . | TRBV20-1 | TGCAGTGCTGCCCACGGGACGGCGAATACCTTCGAGCAGTACTTC | CSAAHGTANTFEQYF
TRBJ2-4 | 16 | . | few | TRBV28 | TGTGCCAGCAGTTTACTTACAGGGTTAGCCAAAAACATTCAGTACTTC | CASSLLTGLAKNIQYF
TRBJ2-3 | 17 | . | few | TRBV12-3/TRBV12-4 | TGTGCCAGCAGTACCCCGGTGAGGGACCCCCACACAGATACGCAGTATTTT | CASSTPVRDPHTDTQYF
TRBJ1-1 | 16 | . | few | TRBV5-1 | TGCGCCAGCAGCTTTGGTCTGAAATCAGCAAACACTGAAGCTTTCTTT | CASSFGLKSANTEAFF
TRBJ2-5 | 12 | TRBD1 | . | TRBV12-3/TRBV12-4 | TGTGCCAGCACGGGACAGCAAGAGACCCAGTACTTC | CASTGQQETQYF
TRBJ1-2 | 15 | . | . | TRBV10-3 | TGTGCCATCAGTGAGAACTTCGGACTTAACTATGGCTACACCTTC | CAISENFGLNYGYTF